These T cell receptor beta chains were read from a single sample in a study of blood T cell repertoires in COVID-19. Repertoires were generated with immunoSEQ multiplex PCR, while TCRdb's copy carries only in-frame clones and drops some. The sample includes about 76,000 clones, 88% of them seen just once. Sequencing was done on a sample of peripheral blood. The receptor source for this set is a man in his fifties or sixties with active COVID-19. CDR3s leave out the opening cysteine and the closing phenylalanine or tryptophan. Each record gives: clone size, CDR3 length, J gene, V gene, D gene, CDR3 protein. A D gene is named only where the DNA matches it firmly. The size entry is marked missing in some rows and otherwise reads once, few, many or a size class.

size: -
length: 13
J: TRBJ2-3
V: TRBV19
D: TRBD1
CDR3: ASGTGTGLTDTQY

size: -
length: 15
J: TRBJ2-7
V: TRBV28
D: TRBD1
CDR3: ARQTGDLIFSSYEQY

size: -
length: 12
J: TRBJ1-2
V: TRBV6-2/TRBV6-3
D: TRBD1
CDR3: ASSDLPGQGPYA

size: once
length: 11
J: TRBJ1-2
V: TRBV2
D: -
CDR3: ASSQEGYSGYT

size: -
length: 12
J: TRBJ1-1
V: TRBV7-9
D: TRBD1
CDR3: ASSLTGAKAEAF

size: -
length: 14
J: TRBJ2-3
V: TRBV9
D: TRBD1
CDR3: ASSVAGTGGTDTQY

size: -
length: 12
J: TRBJ1-5
V: TRBV10-3
D: -
CDR3: ATTQDYSNQPQH

size: once
length: 13
J: TRBJ1-4
V: TRBV18
D: -
CDR3: ASSPRRATNEKLF

size: -
length: 14
J: TRBJ1-2
V: TRBV15
D: -
CDR3: ATSRDETGWDYGYT

size: -
length: 12
J: TRBJ2-3
V: TRBV7-2
D: -
CDR3: ASSSSQGADTQY

size: -
length: 16
J: TRBJ2-2
V: TRBV19
D: TRBD2
CDR3: ASSTETSGGGFTGELF

size: -
length: 14
J: TRBJ2-2
V: TRBV24-1
D: TRBD1
CDR3: ATSDPTGFKAGELF

size: few
length: 14
J: TRBJ2-2
V: TRBV28
D: -
CDR3: ASRPFRTLLTGELF

size: -
length: 16
J: TRBJ2-2
V: TRBV18
D: TRBD1
CDR3: ASSPTGTGGADTGELF

size: -
length: 14
J: TRBJ2-7
V: TRBV5-4
D: -
CDR3: ASSLKGGAVAYEQY

size: -
length: 11
J: TRBJ2-7
V: TRBV19
D: TRBD1
CDR3: ASSVWTGGEQY

size: -
length: 11
J: TRBJ2-7
V: TRBV28
D: TRBD2
CDR3: ASSFFGRGEQY

size: few
length: 12
J: TRBJ1-1
V: TRBV9
D: -
CDR3: ASSVGSPNTEAF

size: once
length: 14
J: TRBJ2-3
V: TRBV27
D: TRBD1
CDR3: ASSSRTGISTDTQY

size: -
length: 14
J: TRBJ2-3
V: TRBV7-2
D: TRBD2
CDR3: ASRMGREVSTDTQY

size: -
length: 12
J: TRBJ2-1
V: TRBV5-1
D: -
CDR3: ASSGEGGYNEQF

size: -
length: 13
J: TRBJ1-3
V: TRBV5-4
D: -
CDR3: ASSLGRLSGNTIY

size: -
length: 11
J: TRBJ2-3
V: TRBV28
D: -
CDR3: ASRDQGTDTQY

size: -
length: 13
J: TRBJ2-5
V: TRBV4-3
D: TRBD2
CDR3: ASSQGSSGQETQY

size: -
length: 10
J: TRBJ2-3
V: TRBV6-2/TRBV6-3
D: -
CDR3: ASSFLRDTQY

size: -
length: 13
J: TRBJ1-6
V: TRBV19
D: -
CDR3: ASSKMRPGNSPLH

size: once
length: 13
J: TRBJ1-1
V: TRBV28
D: TRBD1
CDR3: ASSFTGTGRVEAF

size: few
length: 14
J: TRBJ1-6
V: TRBV2
D: -
CDR3: ASSEAQGTRGSPLH

size: -
length: 12
J: TRBJ2-7
V: TRBV7-3
D: TRBD2
CDR3: ASSEGAGGTEQY

size: -
length: 14
J: TRBJ2-7
V: TRBV6-2/TRBV6-3
D: TRBD1
CDR3: ASSYSGTGGPYEQY

size: once
length: 14
J: TRBJ2-5
V: TRBV5-4
D: TRBD2
CDR3: ASSQGTSGSQETQY

size: -
length: 12
J: TRBJ1-1
V: TRBV6-6
D: TRBD1
CDR3: ASTLGDRGAAAF

size: -
length: 14
J: TRBJ2-7
V: TRBV2
D: TRBD2
CDR3: ASSDKVELADYEQY

size: once
length: 14
J: TRBJ2-1
V: TRBV4-1
D: TRBD2
CDR3: ASSQVEVGLAYEQF

size: -
length: 12
J: TRBJ1-5
V: TRBV2
D: TRBD1
CDR3: ASEGDRGGQPQH

size: -
length: 17
J: TRBJ2-7
V: TRBV11-2
D: TRBD2
CDR3: ASSQGTSGGAGAVYEQY

size: -
length: 13
J: TRBJ2-7
V: TRBV4-2
D: -
CDR3: ASSQEPGMTYEQY

size: -
length: 17
J: TRBJ2-6
V: TRBV4-1
D: -
CDR3: ASSQDWPTGKTGANVLT

size: -
length: 12
J: TRBJ2-3
V: TRBV27
D: -
CDR3: ATSSTGITDTQY

size: -
length: 12
J: TRBJ1-1
V: TRBV3-1/TRBV3-2
D: -
CDR3: ASSLGLPGPEAF

size: -
length: 12
J: TRBJ2-6
V: TRBV9
D: -
CDR3: ASSAVSGANVLT

size: -
length: 10
J: TRBJ1-2
V: TRBV6-5
D: -
CDR3: ASSRGLYGYT

size: -
length: 10
J: TRBJ2-3
V: TRBV6-2/TRBV6-3
D: -
CDR3: ASSIGVDTQY

size: -
length: 13
J: TRBJ2-1
V: TRBV11-1
D: TRBD2
CDR3: ASRTSGRSYNEQF

size: -
length: 15
J: TRBJ1-5
V: TRBV28
D: -
CDR3: ASSWVTGINSNQPQH

size: -
length: 17
J: TRBJ2-4
V: TRBV7-9
D: TRBD2
CDR3: ASSFRGPTGLAGVNIQY

size: -
length: 10
J: TRBJ1-2
V: TRBV9
D: -
CDR3: ASSVDSYGYT

size: medium-sized
length: 11
J: TRBJ1-5
V: TRBV18
D: -
CDR3: ASSPQSSEPQH

size: -
length: 13
J: TRBJ2-7
V: TRBV7-3
D: TRBD2
CDR3: ASSSWTSGIYEQY

size: -
length: 19
J: TRBJ2-3
V: TRBV6-2/TRBV6-3
D: TRBD2
CDR3: ASSYSRGGLTSGRGTDTQY

size: -
length: 12
J: TRBJ1-1
V: TRBV18
D: TRBD1
CDR3: ASSPNTGGTEAF

size: -
length: 12
J: TRBJ1-2
V: TRBV11-2
D: -
CDR3: ASSLVGGANGYT

size: -
length: 13
J: TRBJ2-5
V: TRBV6-5
D: -
CDR3: ASSPGVGPQETQY

size: -
length: 13
J: TRBJ2-4
V: TRBV9
D: TRBD2
CDR3: ASSPREEGKNIQY